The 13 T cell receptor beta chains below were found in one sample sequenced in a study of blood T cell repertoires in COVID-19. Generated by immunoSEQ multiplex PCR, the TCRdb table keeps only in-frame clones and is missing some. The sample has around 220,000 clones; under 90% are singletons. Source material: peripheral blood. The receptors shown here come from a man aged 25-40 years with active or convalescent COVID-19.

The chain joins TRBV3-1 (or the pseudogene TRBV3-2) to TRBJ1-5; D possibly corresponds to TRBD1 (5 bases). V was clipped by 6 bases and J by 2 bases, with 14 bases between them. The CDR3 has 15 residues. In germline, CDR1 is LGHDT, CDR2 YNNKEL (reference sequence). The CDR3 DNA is TGTGCCAGCAGTGCCGGGGGGTTAGGCAATCAGCCCCAGCATTTT. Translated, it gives CASSAGGLGNQPQHF.

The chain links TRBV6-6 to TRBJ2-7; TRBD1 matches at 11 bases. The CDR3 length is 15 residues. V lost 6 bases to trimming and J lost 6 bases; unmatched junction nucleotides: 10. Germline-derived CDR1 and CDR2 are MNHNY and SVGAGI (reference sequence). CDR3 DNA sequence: TGTGCCAGCAGCCTGATGATGGGACAGGGGGGCGAGCAGTACTTC. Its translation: CASSLMMGQGGEQYF.

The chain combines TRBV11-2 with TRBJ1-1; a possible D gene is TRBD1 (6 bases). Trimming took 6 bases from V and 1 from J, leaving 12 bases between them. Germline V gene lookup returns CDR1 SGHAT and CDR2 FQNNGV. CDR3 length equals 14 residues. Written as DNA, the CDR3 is TGTGCCAGCAGAAAACGGGGGGCGAACACTGAAGCTTTCTTT. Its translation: CASRKRGANTEAFF.

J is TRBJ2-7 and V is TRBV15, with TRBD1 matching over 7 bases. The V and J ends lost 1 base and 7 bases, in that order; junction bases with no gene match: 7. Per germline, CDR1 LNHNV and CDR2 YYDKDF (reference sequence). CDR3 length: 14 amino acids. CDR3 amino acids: CATSRGQGVGEQYF. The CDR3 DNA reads TGTGCCACCAGCAGAGGACAGGGAGTAGGGGAGCAGTACTTC.

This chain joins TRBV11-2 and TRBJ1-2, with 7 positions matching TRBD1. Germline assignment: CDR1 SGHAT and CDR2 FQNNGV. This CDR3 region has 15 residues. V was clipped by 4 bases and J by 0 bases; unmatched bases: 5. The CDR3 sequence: CASSSGTVANYGYTF. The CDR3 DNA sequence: TGTGCCAGCAGCTCCGGGACAGTAGCTAACTATGGCTACACCTTC.

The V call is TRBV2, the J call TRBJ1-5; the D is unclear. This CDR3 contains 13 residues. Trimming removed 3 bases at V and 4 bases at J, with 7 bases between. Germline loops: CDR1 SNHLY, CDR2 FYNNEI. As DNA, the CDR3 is TGTGCCAGCAGTGATAAGAGTAATCAGCCCCAGCATTTT. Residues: CASSDKSNQPQHF.

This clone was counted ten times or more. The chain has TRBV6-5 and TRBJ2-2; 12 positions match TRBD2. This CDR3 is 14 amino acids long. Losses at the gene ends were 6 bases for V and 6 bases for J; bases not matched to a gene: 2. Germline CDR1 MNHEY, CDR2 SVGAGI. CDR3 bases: TGTGCCAGCAGACTAGCGGGAGGCCCCGGGGAGCTGTTTTTT. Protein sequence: CASRLAGGPGELFF.

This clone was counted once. In DNA, the CDR3 is TGTGCCAGCAGCTTAAGACCGACGGGACAGGGGGCTTCCGGGGAGCTGTTTTTT. This gives the protein CASSLRPTGQGASGELFF. The genes are TRBV7-7 and TRBJ2-2; 12 bases map to TRBD1. Germline V gene sequence: CDR1 SSHAT, CDR2 FNYEAQ (reference sequence). The CDR3 extends over 18 amino acids. J gave up 6 bases and V 2 bases, and 10 bases lay outside the gene matches.

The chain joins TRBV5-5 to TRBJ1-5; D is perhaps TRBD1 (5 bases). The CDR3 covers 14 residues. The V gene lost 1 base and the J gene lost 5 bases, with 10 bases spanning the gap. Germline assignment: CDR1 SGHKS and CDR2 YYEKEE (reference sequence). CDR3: CASSLLRADQPQHF. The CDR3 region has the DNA TGTGCCAGCAGCTTGCTCAGGGCTGATCAGCCCCAGCATTTT.

CDR3 amino acids: CASSPTGSGTDTQYF. The CDR3 DNA reads TGTGCCAGCAGCCCAACGGGGTCAGGCACAGATACGCAGTATTTT. This chain joins TRBV7-9 and TRBJ2-3; a possible D gene is TRBD2 (5 bases). This CDR3 region has 15 residues. Germline V gene data show CDR1 as SEHNR and CDR2 as FQNEAQ (reference sequence). Trimming took off 5 bases at V and 1 base at J, with 13 bases between the two ends.

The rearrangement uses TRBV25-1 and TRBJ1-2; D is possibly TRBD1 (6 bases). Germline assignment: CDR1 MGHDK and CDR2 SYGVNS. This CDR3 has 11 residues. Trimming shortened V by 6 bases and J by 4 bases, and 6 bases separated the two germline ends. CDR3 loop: CASRDSYGYTF. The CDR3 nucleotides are TGTGCCAGCAGGGACAGCTATGGCTACACCTTC.

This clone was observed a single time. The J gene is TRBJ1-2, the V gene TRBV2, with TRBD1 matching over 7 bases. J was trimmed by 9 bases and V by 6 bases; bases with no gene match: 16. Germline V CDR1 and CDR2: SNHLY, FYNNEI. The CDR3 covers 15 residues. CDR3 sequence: CASSEWTGSSTSYTF. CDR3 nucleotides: TGTGCCAGCAGCGAATGGACAGGAAGCTCCACGAGCTACACCTTC. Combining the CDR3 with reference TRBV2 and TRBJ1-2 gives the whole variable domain EPEVTQTPSHQVTQMGQEVILRCVPISNHLYFYWYRQILGQKVEFLVSFYNNEISEKSEIFDDQFSVERPDGSNFTLKIRSTKLEDSAMYFCASSEWTGSSTSYTFGSGTRLTVV.

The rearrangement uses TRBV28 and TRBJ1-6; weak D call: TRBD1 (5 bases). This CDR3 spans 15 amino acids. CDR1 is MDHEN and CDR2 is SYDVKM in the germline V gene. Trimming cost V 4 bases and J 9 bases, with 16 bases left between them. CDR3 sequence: CASSSLSGASSPLHF. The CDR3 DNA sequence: TGTGCCAGCAGTTCCCTTAGCGGGGCAAGTTCACCCCTCCACTTT.